Following are 16 T cell receptor beta chains from one sample sequenced in a study of T cell responses to AZD1222 COVID-19 vaccine. The assay was immunoSEQ multiplex PCR, and TCRdb's table has in-frame clones only and misses some. This sample has more than 150,000 clones, with around nine tenths found just once. Material: peripheral blood, obtained 28 days after the second AZD1222 dose. Receptors were obtained from an adult who received the AZD1222 COVID-19 vaccine.

The chain carries TRBV18 and TRBJ1-3, with 11 bases matching TRBD1. The CDR3 loop spans 17 amino acids. V was pared by 1 base and J by 4 bases, with 6 bases of the junction left unmatched. Per the germline V gene, CDR1 is KGHSH and CDR2 is LQKENI. The CDR3 bases are TGTGCCAGCTCACCACTAGGACAGGGGGCTAACGGAAACACCATATATTTT. Residues: CASSPLGQGANGNTIYF. Filled out from reference TRBV18 and TRBJ1-3, the complete variable domain reads NAGVMQNPRHLVRRRGQEARLRCSPMKGHSHVYWYRQLPEEGLKFMVYLQKENIIDESGMPKERFSAEFPKEGPSILRIQQVVRGDSAAYFCASSPLGQGANGNTIYFGEGSWLTVV.

This sequence joins TRBV5-6 and TRBJ1-3, with 9 bases fitting TRBD1. V shed 1 base, J shed 4 bases, and the junction held 3 bases outside the gene matches. The CDR3 consists of 15 residues. Germline V lookup: CDR1 SGHDT, CDR2 YYEEEE. The CDR3 DNA is TGTGCCAGCAGCTTGACAGGGGGCTCGGGAAACACCATATATTTT. This codes for CASSLTGGSGNTIYF.

CDR3 nucleotides: TGTGCCAGCAGCATAGGGACAGCGAATTCACCCCTCCACTTT. As protein: CASSIGTANSPLHF. The J gene is TRBJ1-6, the V gene TRBV9, with 7 bases that match TRBD1. This CDR3 spans 14 amino acids. Per the germline V gene, CDR1 is SGDLS and CDR2 is YYNGEE. V lost 4 bases to trimming and J lost 7 bases; unmatched junction nucleotides: 5. Using reference TRBV9 and TRBJ1-6 for the parts outside the CDR3, the full variable domain is DSGVTQTPKHLITATGQRVTLRCSPRSGDLSVYWYQQSLDQGLQFLIQYYNGEERAKGNILERFSAQQFPDLHSELNLSSLELGDSALYFCASSIGTANSPLHFGNGTRLTVT.

The chain joins TRBV10-3 to TRBJ2-2; 10 nucleotides agree with TRBD1. Germline loops: CDR1 ENHRY, CDR2 SYGVKD. J lost 5 bases, V lost 6 bases, and 3 bases had no gene match. This CDR3 is 14 amino acids long. CDR3: CAIRGTGETGELFF. The DNA for the CDR3 is TGTGCCATCAGAGGGACAGGGGAAACCGGGGAGCTGTTTTTT.

The chain employs TRBV28 and TRBJ2-2; perhaps TRBD1 as D (5 bases). The V gene lost 5 bases and the J gene lost 4 bases, with 8 bases spanning the gap. The V gene's germline CDR1 is MDHEN and CDR2 SYDVKM. The CDR3 sequence is 13 residues long. CDR3 nucleotides: TGTGCCAGCAGTCAGGGATTCACCGGGGAGCTGTTTTTT. It specifies CASSQGFTGELFF.

The chain is built from TRBV24-1 and TRBJ1-1; D is possibly TRBD1 (5 bases). Germline CDR1 reads KGHDR; CDR2 reads SFDVKD. This CDR3 has 13 residues. Trimming took off 3 bases at V and 11 bases at J, with 15 bases between the two ends. For the CDR3, the DNA is TGTGCCACCAGTGATCGTGCCGGGACGGCGGCTTTCTTT. Translating gives CATSDRAGTAAFF.

This chain links TRBV7-9 with TRBJ2-7; 7 bases are a match to TRBD1. This CDR3 region has 17 residues. The junction had 14 bases not matched to a gene; V was cut back by 5 bases and J by 1 base. Germline CDR1 SEHNR, CDR2 FQNEAQ (reference sequence). The CDR3: CASSTTSSGTASYEQYF. CDR3 coding DNA: TGTGCCAGCAGCACCACCTCATCCGGGACAGCGTCCTACGAGCAGTACTTC.

This CDR3 is CASSPSSLYNSPLHF. The CDR3 region has the DNA TGTGCCAGCAGTCCAAGTAGCCTGTATAATTCACCCCTCCACTTT. V and J are TRBV7-9 and TRBJ1-6; no definite D call. The CDR3 has 15 residues. Germline lookup yields CDR1 SEHNR and CDR2 FQNEAQ (reference sequence). The V and J ends lost 6 bases and 4 bases respectively, with 13 bases between them.

The rearrangement links TRBV14 to TRBJ1-2, with 8 bases lining up with TRBD1. Losses at the gene ends were 1 base for V and 8 bases for J; bases not matched to a gene: 9. CDR1 SGHDN and CDR2 FVKESK come from the germline V gene. This CDR3 spans 15 amino acids. CDR3 DNA: TGTGCCAGCAGCCAAGCCGGACAGGGTCCCCTCGGCTACACCTTC. Translation: CASSQAGQGPLGYTF.

This chain joins TRBV5-1 and TRBJ2-3, with TRBD2 identical over 15 bases. CDR1 and CDR2 (germline): SGHRS, YFSETQ. With 3 bases clipped from V and 0 bases from J, the junction kept 8 bases outside the gene matches. This CDR3 is 19 amino acids long. The CDR3: CASSSGLAGGRQSTDTQYF. DNA of the CDR3: TGCGCCAGCAGCTCGGGACTAGCGGGAGGCCGCCAGAGCACAGATACGCAGTATTTT.

This sequence joins TRBV4-1 and TRBJ1-2; 12 bases agree with TRBD1. The CDR3 covers 17 residues. The germline V gene has CDR1 MGHRA and CDR2 YSYEKL. V dropped 1 base and J dropped 7; count of bases not matched to a gene: 10. The CDR3 region is CASSQVSRGQGAVGYTF. The CDR3 coding sequence is TGCGCCAGCAGCCAAGTGAGCAGGGGACAGGGGGCAGTTGGCTACACCTTC.

This clone was observed a handful of times. This sequence joins TRBV6-2 or TRBV6-3 and TRBJ2-1, with TRBD2 identical over 14 bases. This CDR3 region has 17 residues. V gave up 4 bases and J gave up 8 bases; unmatched junction bases: 10. Germline V gene lookup returns CDR1 MNHEY and CDR2 SVGEGT. The CDR3: CASSSGTSGRVSDEQFF. The CDR3 DNA follows: TGTGCCAGCAGTTCCGGGACTAGCGGGAGAGTTAGCGATGAGCAGTTCTTC.

This clone was seen just once. The V gene is TRBV28, the J gene TRBJ1-2; 8 nucleotides align to TRBD1. The CDR3 consists of 13 residues. Trimming at V came to 6 bases and at J to 8 bases, leaving 8 bases not matched to a gene. Germline-derived CDR1 and CDR2 are MDHEN and SYDVKM. The CDR3 spells CASSSGQGNGYTF. The DNA for the CDR3 is TGTGCCAGCAGCTCCGGACAGGGAAACGGCTACACCTTC.

The J gene is TRBJ2-7, the V gene TRBV6-5; possibly TRBD2 for D (5 bases). The CDR3 has 12 residues. Germline V gene lookup returns CDR1 MNHEY and CDR2 SVGAGI. V dropped 6 bases and J dropped 0 bases, with 6 bases sitting between them. The chain's CDR3 is CASRDFSYEQYF. In nucleotides, the CDR3 is TGTGCCAGCAGGGACTTCTCCTACGAGCAGTACTTC.

The chain combines TRBV21-1 with TRBJ2-7; TRBD2 was called by the table and not checked on the DNA. TRBV21-1 is a recognized pseudogene. CDR3 length: 14 residues. As DNA, the CDR3 is TGTGCCAGTGGGACTAGCGGGAGGGCTTACGAGCAGTACTTC. Its protein product is CASGTSGRAYEQYF.

The chain combines TRBV24-1 with TRBJ1-2; D remains ambiguous. With 6 bases removed from V and 4 bases from J, the gap between germline ends came to 14 bases. CDR3 length: 14 residues. Germline CDR1 and CDR2: KGHDR and SFDVKD. The CDR3, as DNA: TGTGCCACCAGTCTCACTGTGGTTAGCTATGGCTACACCTTC. Residues: CATSLTVVSYGYTF.